This is a list of T cell receptor beta chains from one sample in a study of CD4 T cells in relation to SARS-CoV-2 and coronaviruses. Profiling relied on immunoSEQ multiplex PCR, and the TCRdb table lists in-frame clones only, not all of them. The table lists 60,000 to 85,000 clones, over 90% of them singletons. Sequencing was carried out using naive CD4+ T cells from PBMCs. These receptors were collected from a human donor in good health. Both conserved end residues are part of each CDR3. A D gene is named only where the DNA matches it firmly. Rows may omit the clone size; those that give it use once, few, many or a size class.

v_gene	j_gene	abundance	d_gene	CDR3aa	CDR3nt
TRBV20-1	TRBJ2-1	-	TRBD2	CSASESAGGINEQFF	TGCAGTGCTAGTGAATCAGCGGGAGGAATAAATGAGCAGTTCTTC
TRBV30	TRBJ1-2	-	TRBD1	CAWTTGVYTNYGYTF	TGTGCCTGGACCACAGGGGTATATACTAACTATGGCTACACCTTC
TRBV5-1	TRBJ2-2	once	-	CASSLRMGNTGELFF	TGCGCCAGCAGCTTGCGCATGGGGAACACCGGGGAGCTGTTTTTT
TRBV19	TRBJ1-5	once	TRBD1	CASSPGDRGDQPQHF	TGTGCCAGTAGTCCGGGGGACAGGGGGGATCAGCCCCAGCATTTT
TRBV30	TRBJ1-6	-	TRBD1	CACRDRGFPLHF	TGTGCCTGCCGGGACAGGGGTTTCCCCCTCCACTTT
TRBV7-3	TRBJ2-1	-	TRBD2	CASSELAGGYNEQFF	TGTGCCAGCAGCGAATTAGCGGGAGGGTACAATGAGCAGTTCTTC
TRBV7-8	TRBJ2-7	-	TRBD1	CASSPYDRGSNEQYF	TGTGCCAGCAGCCCCTATGACAGGGGCTCCAACGAGCAGTACTTC
TRBV3-1/TRBV3-2	TRBJ2-1	-	TRBD2	CASSQETLGGGRNEQFF	TGTGCCAGCAGCCAAGAGACACTCGGGGGGGGAAGGAATGAGCAGTTCTTC
TRBV7-9	TRBJ2-2	once	-	CASSLLGGLTGELFF	TGTGCCAGCAGCTTACTAGGTGGACTCACCGGGGAGCTGTTTTTT
TRBV5-8	TRBJ1-1	-	-	CASSLQAGTEAFF	TGTGCCAGCAGCTTACAGGCAGGCACTGAAGCTTTCTTT
TRBV9	TRBJ2-7	-	-	CASSVEKSGHLYEQYF	TGTGCCAGCAGCGTTGAAAAATCGGGACACCTCTACGAGCAGTACTTC
TRBV12-3/TRBV12-4	TRBJ2-7	-	-	CASSFDYEQYF	TGTGCCAGCAGCTTCGACTACGAGCAGTACTTC
TRBV7-9	TRBJ2-1	-	-	CASSDGVNEQFF	TGTGCCAGCAGTGACGGGGTCAATGAGCAGTTCTTC
TRBV10-3	TRBJ1-2	-	-	CAISEPGKGGYTF	TGTGCCATCAGTGAGCCCGGGAAAGGGGGCTACACCTTC
TRBV19	TRBJ2-3	once	TRBD2	CAAASGRVDTQYF	TGTGCCGCAGCTAGCGGGAGAGTAGATACGCAGTATTTT
TRBV7-2	TRBJ2-7	once	TRBD1	CASVRDRGYEQYF	TGTGCCAGCGTACGGGACAGGGGCTACGAGCAGTACTTC
TRBV12-3/TRBV12-4	TRBJ1-1	-	-	CASSLRDTEAFF	TGTGCCAGCAGTTTAAGGGACACTGAAGCTTTCTTT
TRBV7-3	TRBJ2-2	-	-	CASSPAREMRGELFF	TGTGCCAGCAGCCCCGCCAGGGAGATGAGGGGGGAGCTGTTTTTT
TRBV9	TRBJ1-2	-	-	CASRMGTVPYGYTF	TGTGCCAGCAGAATGGGAACGGTTCCTTATGGCTACACCTTC
TRBV19	TRBJ1-5	-	TRBD1	CASSADREVQPQHF	TGTGCCAGTAGTGCCGACAGGGAGGTTCAGCCCCAGCATTTT
TRBV5-1	TRBJ2-5	-	TRBD2	CASSWGSGGAPETQYF	TGCGCCAGCAGCTGGGGGAGCGGGGGGGCCCCAGAGACCCAGTACTTC
TRBV20-1	TRBJ2-7	-	-	CSAHNTGVAYF	TGCAGTGCTCATAATACAGGTGTCGCGTACTTC
TRBV9	TRBJ1-6	once	-	CASSVDGGSNSPLHF	TGTGCCAGCAGCGTAGATGGGGGGTCCAATTCACCCCTCCACTTT
TRBV7-9	TRBJ1-4	-	-	CASSLNSEKLFF	TGTGCCAGCAGCTTAAACAGTGAAAAACTGTTTTTT
TRBV2	TRBJ2-7	-	-	CASSRSSYEQYF	TGTGCCAGCAGCCGAAGCTCCTACGAGCAGTACTTC
TRBV5-1	TRBJ2-7	-	TRBD2	CASSMDRSGLAGVSNEQYF	TGCGCCAGCAGCATGGACAGGTCGGGCCTAGCGGGAGTTAGTAACGAGCAGTACTTC
TRBV28	TRBJ2-5	-	TRBD2	CASSQPGTSGGAQETQYF	TGTGCCAGCAGCCAACCCGGGACTAGCGGGGGGGCCCAAGAGACCCAGTACTTC
TRBV29-1	TRBJ2-3	-	TRBD2	CSVTVTSGSTDTQYF	TGCAGCGTTACTGTGACTAGCGGGAGCACAGATACGCAGTATTTT
TRBV25-1	TRBJ2-7	-	TRBD2	CASSGAGERGRYEQYF	TGTGCCAGCAGTGGAGCGGGAGAGAGAGGAAGGTACGAGCAGTACTTC
TRBV7-2	TRBJ2-1	once	-	CASSLGPGPGELF	TGTGCCAGCAGCTTGGGGCCGGGCCCAGGGGAGCTCTTC
TRBV11-3	TRBJ2-7	once	-	CASSLDPGSYEQYF	TGTGCCAGCAGCTTAGACCCGGGGTCCTACGAGCAGTACTTC
TRBV3-1/TRBV3-2	TRBJ2-6	once	TRBD1	CASSQDGTASGANVLTF	TGTGCCAGCAGCCAAGATGGGACAGCCTCTGGGGCCAACGTCCTGACTTTC
TRBV14	TRBJ1-3	once	-	CASRPTRTGNTIYF	TGTGCCAGCAGACCTACACGGACTGGAAACACCATATATTTT
TRBV19	TRBJ2-7	-	TRBD1	CASSQDRGQGIRYF	TGTGCCAGTAGTCAAGACAGGGGGCAGGGGATCCGGTACTTC
TRBV5-4	TRBJ2-5	-	TRBD2	CASSLATSGSQETQYF	TGTGCCAGCAGCTTGGCAACTAGCGGGTCCCAAGAGACCCAGTACTTC
TRBV30	TRBJ1-2	-	-	CAWSLGGEYGYTF	TGTGCCTGGAGCCTAGGAGGGGAGTATGGCTACACCTTC